The sample holds many counts of the clone carrying this T cell receptor beta chain. The antigen remains undetermined. The sample is drawn from a study of T-cell memory formation after mild COVID-19. About the research overall: TCR clusters mostly belonged to single donors.

TCRdb passed the 5' RACE reads through MiXCR, listing each CDR3 protein once. Of just under 150,000 distinct CDR3 sequences listed, approximately 6% were seen once; the top ten hold 2% to 2.5%. Notes on the study in general: The appearance of some responding clones in pre-infection memory suggested that cross-reactive memory joined. Confirmation was lacking for SARS-CoV-2 specificity of second-wave clones that peaked on day 37. Mostly located in CM and EM were contracting CD4+ clones, with contracting CD8+ clones located in EMRA.

Sequenced material: PBMCs or a T cell subset sorted from them (not recorded which). The clonotype was recovered from an adult woman who had mild COVID-19 (a few samples of this study predate the infection). Cell type and time point are not known.

CDR3 sequence reads: CSARDGRAADTQYF. The CDR3 nucleotides are TGCAGTGCTAGAGACGGGAGGGCCGCAGATACGCAGTATTTT. The chain combines TRBV20-1 with TRBJ2-3, with TRBD2 matching 8 bases. In germline, CDR1 is DFQATT, CDR2 SNEGSKA (reference sequence). V was clipped by 0 bases and J by 4 bases; unmatched bases: 3. CDR3 length equals 14 residues.